This TCR beta chain originates from a study of OX40 agonist ivuxolimab in advanced cancers. About the study: Participants, 82.7% male, averaged approximately 60 years of age, ranging from about 20 to 80.

Germline V lookup: CDR1 SGHRS, CDR2 YFSETQ. V was clipped by 0 bases and J by 6 bases, with 9 bases between them. CDR3 length equals 14 residues. The study's findings and limits: Among the lowest peripheral clonal expansion occurred in 0.1-3.0 mg/kg partial responders.

Profiled with immunoSEQ multiplex PCR; TCRdb holds only in-frame clones, not every one. The table records about 70,000 clones, roughly 81% of them present only once. On this clone: No antigen is known for it.

The chain joins TRBV5-1 to TRBJ1-4; D is unresolved. The material sequenced was CD4+ or CD8+ T cells sorted from blood, taken in a trial of the OX40 agonist ivuxolimab. This clonotype originated in an adult with an advanced solid tumor such as melanoma, head and neck, liver or kidney cancer. The CDR3 coding sequence is TGCGCCAGCAGCTTGGGGGTGAGCGATGAAAAACTGTTTTTT. Protein sequence: CASSLGVSDEKLFF.